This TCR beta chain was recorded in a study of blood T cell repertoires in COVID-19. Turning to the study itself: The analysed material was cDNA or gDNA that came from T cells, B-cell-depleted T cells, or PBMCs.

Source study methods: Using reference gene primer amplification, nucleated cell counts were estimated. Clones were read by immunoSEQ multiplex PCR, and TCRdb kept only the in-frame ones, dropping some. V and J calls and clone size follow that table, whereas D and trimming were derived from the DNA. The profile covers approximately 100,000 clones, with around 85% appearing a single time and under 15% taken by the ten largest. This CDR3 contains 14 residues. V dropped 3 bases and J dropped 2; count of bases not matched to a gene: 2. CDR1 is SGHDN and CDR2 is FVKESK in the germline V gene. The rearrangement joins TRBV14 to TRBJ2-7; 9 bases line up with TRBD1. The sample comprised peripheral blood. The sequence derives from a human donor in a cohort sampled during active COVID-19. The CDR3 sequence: CASSQGQGPYEQYF. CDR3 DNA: TGTGCCAGCAGCCAGGGACAGGGCCCCTACGAGCAGTACTTC.